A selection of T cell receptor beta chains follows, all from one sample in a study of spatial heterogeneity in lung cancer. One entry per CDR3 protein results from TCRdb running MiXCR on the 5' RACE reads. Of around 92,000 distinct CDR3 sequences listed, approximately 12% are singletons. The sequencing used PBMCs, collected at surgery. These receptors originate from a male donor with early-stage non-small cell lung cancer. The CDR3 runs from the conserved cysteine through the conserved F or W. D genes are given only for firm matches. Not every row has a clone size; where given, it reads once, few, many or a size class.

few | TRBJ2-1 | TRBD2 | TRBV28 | TGTGCCAGCCTCGCGGGAGTGAGGAGCTCCTACAATGAGCAGTTCTTC | CASLAGVRSSYNEQFF
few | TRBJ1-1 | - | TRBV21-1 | TGTGCCAGCAGCAAGGGAACTGAAGCTTTCTTT | CASSKGTEAFF
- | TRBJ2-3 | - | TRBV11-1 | TGTGCCAGCAGCTTCCCATCCACAGATACGCAGTATTTT | CASSFPSTDTQYF
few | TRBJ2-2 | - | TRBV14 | TGTGCCAGCAGCCAAGTAGTGTCCGGGGAGCTGTTTTTT | CASSQVVSGELFF
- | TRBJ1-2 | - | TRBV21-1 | TGTGCCAGCACCCTAGACAGTTATGGCTACACCTTC | CASTLDSYGYTF
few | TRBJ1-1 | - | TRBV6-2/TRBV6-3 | TGTGCCAGCAGTCCCCTTCGGGGGGCGAACACTGAAGCTTTCTTT | CASSPLRGANTEAFF
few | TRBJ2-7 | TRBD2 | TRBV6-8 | TGTGCCAGCAGTTACCTCCCCCTGCTAGCGGGATTTTTCCACGAGCAGTACTTC | CASSYLPLLAGFFHEQYF
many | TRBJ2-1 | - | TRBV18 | TGTGCCAGCTCCGCCGGGACCCTCTCCTACAATGAGCAGTTCTTC | CASSAGTLSYNEQFF
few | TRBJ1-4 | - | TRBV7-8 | TGTGCCAGCAGCCAGGCGGTGTCGGAACTGTTTTTT | CASSQAVSELFF
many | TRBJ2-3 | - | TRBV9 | - | CASTLGTSSTDTQYF
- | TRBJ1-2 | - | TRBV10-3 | TGTGCCATCAGTGAGTCGAAGGAGTATGGCTACACCTTC | CAISESKEYGYTF
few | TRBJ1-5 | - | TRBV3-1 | TGTGCCAGCAGCCAAGACGCAGGGGGCAATCAGCCCCAGCATTTT | CASSQDAGGNQPQHF
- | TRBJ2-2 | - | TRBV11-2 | TGTGCCAGCAGCCGGGCTAGCTTCACCGGGGAGCTGTTTTTT | CASSRASFTGELFF
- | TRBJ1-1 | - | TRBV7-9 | TGTGCCAGCAGCTTAGAAGAATCGTATAGCACTGAAGCTTTCTTT | CASSLEESYSTEAFF
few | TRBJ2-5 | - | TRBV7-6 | TGTGCCAGCAGCCCGCCTTCACTATGGGGGACCCAGTACTTC | CASSPPSLWGTQYF
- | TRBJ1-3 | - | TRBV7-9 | TGTGCCAGCAGCACGGGGATCAACTCTGGAAACACCATATATTTT | CASSTGINSGNTIYF
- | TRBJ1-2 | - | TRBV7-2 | TGTGCCAGCAGCTTAATTCTCTATGGCTACACCTTC | CASSLILYGYTF
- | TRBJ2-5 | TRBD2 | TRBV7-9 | TGTGCCAGCAGCTGGCCGGGGGGAGAGACCCAGTACTTC | CASSWPGGETQYF
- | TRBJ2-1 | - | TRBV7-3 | TGTGCCAGCAGCTCCCAAGCGGTTAGCTCCTACAATGAGCAGTTCTTC | CASSSQAVSSYNEQFF
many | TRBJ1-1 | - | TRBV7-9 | TGTGCCAGCAGCGTTAGAGATCCGAGGAACACTGAAGCTTTCTTT | CASSVRDPRNTEAFF
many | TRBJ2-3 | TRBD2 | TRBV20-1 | TGCAGTGCTAGATCTAGCGGTTACACAGATACGCAGTATTTT | CSARSSGYTDTQYF
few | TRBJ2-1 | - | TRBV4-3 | TGCGCCAGCAGCCAAGAGTTGACCGTAGAGCAGTTCTTC | CASSQELTVEQFF
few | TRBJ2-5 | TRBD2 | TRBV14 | TGTGCCAGCAGTAAGCGCGGGAGGGCCTTAGAGACCCAGTACTTC | CASSKRGRALETQYF
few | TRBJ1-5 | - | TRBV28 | TGTGCCAGCGCTGTCGGTCAGAATAGCAATCAGCCCCAGCATTTT | CASAVGQNSNQPQHF
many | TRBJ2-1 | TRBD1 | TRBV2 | TGTGCCAGCCAGGGAGACAGGGCCTCCTACAATGAGCAGTTCTTC | CASQGDRASYNEQFF
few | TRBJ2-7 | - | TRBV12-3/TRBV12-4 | TGTGCCAGCAGTTTTAGTGTCTACGAGCAGTACTTC | CASSFSVYEQYF
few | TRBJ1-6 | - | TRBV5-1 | TGCGCCAGCAGCTTGGTGTCGAATAATTCACCCCTCCACTTT | CASSLVSNNSPLHF
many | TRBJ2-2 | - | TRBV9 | TGTGCCAGCAGCGTAGTAGGAGAGGCGAACACCGGGGAGCTGTTTTTT | CASSVVGEANTGELFF
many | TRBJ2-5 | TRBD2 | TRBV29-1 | TGCAGCGTTGAAACTAGCGGAGCTGTGGAGACCCAGTACTTC | CSVETSGAVETQYF
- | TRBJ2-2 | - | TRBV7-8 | TGTGCCAGCAGCCGCACAGGGTCTAGCGTTGCCGGGGAGCTGTTTTTT | CASSRTGSSVAGELFF
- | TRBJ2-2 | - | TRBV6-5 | TGTGCCAGCAGTTACGGTTCCACCGGGGAGCTGTTTTTT | CASSYGSTGELFF
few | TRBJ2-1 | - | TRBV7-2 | TGTGCCAGCAGCTTAGTTACGGACAGCCATGAGCAGTTCTTC | CASSLVTDSHEQFF
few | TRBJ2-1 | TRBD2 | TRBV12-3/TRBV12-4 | TGTGCCAGCAGTCCCTCGGGACTAGCGGGGGCAGGAGACAATGAGCAGTTCTTC | CASSPSGLAGAGDNEQFF
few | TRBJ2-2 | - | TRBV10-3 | TGTGCCATCAGTGAGTCCGGCAGGCTCCTGTTTTTT | CAISESGRLLFF
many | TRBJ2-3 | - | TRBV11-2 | TGTGCCAGCAGCCCTTGGCCCGATACGCAGTATTTT | CASSPWPDTQYF
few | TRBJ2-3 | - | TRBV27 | TGTGCCAGCGGAACCTGGAAGACAACAACTTTTAGCACAGATACGCAGTATTTT | CASGTWKTTTFSTDTQYF
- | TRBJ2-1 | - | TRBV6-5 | TGTGCCAGCAGTTGGGACGGATACAATGAGCAGTTCTTC | CASSWDGYNEQFF
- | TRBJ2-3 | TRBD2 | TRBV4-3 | TGCGCCAGCAGCCAAGAACATCGGGGGGTCGATACGCAGTATTTT | CASSQEHRGVDTQYF
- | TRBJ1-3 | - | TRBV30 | TGTGCCTGGACCAACTCTGGAAACACCATATATTTT | CAWTNSGNTIYF
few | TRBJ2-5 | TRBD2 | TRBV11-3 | TGTGCCAGCAGCTTACAGGGAGGGATACAAGAGACCCAGTACTTC | CASSLQGGIQETQYF
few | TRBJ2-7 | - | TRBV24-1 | TGTGCCACCAGTGATGACCGGTACGAGCAGTACTTC | CATSDDRYEQYF
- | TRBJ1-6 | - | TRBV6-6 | TGTGCCAGCGGGGAGGTCCCGGATTATAATTCACCCCTCCACTTT | CASGEVPDYNSPLHF
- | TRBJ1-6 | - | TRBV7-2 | TGTGCCAGCAGCTCTACCTGGCGACCTGATAATTCACCCCTCCACTTT | CASSSTWRPDNSPLHF
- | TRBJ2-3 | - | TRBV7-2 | TGTGCCAGCAGCTTGCCGACTGGGGGAGCCGACACAGATACGCAGTATTTT | CASSLPTGGADTDTQYF
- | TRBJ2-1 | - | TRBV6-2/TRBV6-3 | TGTGCCAGCAGTCACGGGGTCAATGAGCAGTTCTTC | CASSHGVNEQFF
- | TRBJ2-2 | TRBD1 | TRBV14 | TGTGCCAGCAAGGGACAGGGTGACACCGGGGAGCTGTTTTTT | CASKGQGDTGELFF
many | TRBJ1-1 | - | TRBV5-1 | TGCGCCAGCAGCTTAGGGGGTTATCGTTTCACTGAAGCTTTCTTT | CASSLGGYRFTEAFF
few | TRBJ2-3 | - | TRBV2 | TGTGCCAGCAGTGAGGGTGGCAGAGCTAGCACAGATACGCAGTATTTT | CASSEGGRASTDTQYF
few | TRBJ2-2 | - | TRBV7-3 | TGTGCCAGCAGCCTATCGGCGGGGGCCACGAACACCGGGGAGCTGTTTTTT | CASSLSAGATNTGELFF
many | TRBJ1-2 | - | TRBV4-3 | TGCGCCAGCAGCCAAGCCCTGGTGAGACTCGTAGGAAACTATGGCTACACCTTC | CASSQALVRLVGNYGYTF
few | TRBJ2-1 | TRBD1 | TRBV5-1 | TGCGCCAGCAGCGTGACAGGGAATGAGCAGTTCTTC | CASSVTGNEQFF
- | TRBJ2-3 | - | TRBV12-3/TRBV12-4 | TGTGCCAGCAGTTTCGGGGGCGGAGATACGCAGTATTTT | CASSFGGGDTQYF
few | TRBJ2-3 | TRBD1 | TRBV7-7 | TGTGCTAGCAGCAGGGGGCCGGGGACAGATACGCAGTATTTT | CASSRGPGTDTQYF
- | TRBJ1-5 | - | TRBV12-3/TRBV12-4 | TGTGCCAGCAGTTTATCATCGAGGGGGGTTCAGCCCCAGCATTTT | CASSLSSRGVQPQHF
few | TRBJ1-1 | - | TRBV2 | TGTGCCAGCACCTATGACAGGACGAACACTGAAGCTTTCTTT | CASTYDRTNTEAFF